Listed below are T cell receptor beta chains from one sample, sequenced in a study of T cells in Graves' hyperthyroidism and ophthalmopathy. From the multiplex PCR reads, TCRdb called clonotypes with MiXCR, one entry per CDR3 protein. The sample has 500,000 or so distinct CDR3 sequences; roughly a sixth are singletons. The sequencing sample was made of blood. The receptors were sampled from a woman between 18 and 29 years old with Graves' ophthalmopathy. The CDR3 runs from the conserved cysteine through the conserved F or W. A D gene is named only where the DNA matches it firmly. Expanded clones are given a class, and other clones once, few, many or no size at all.

V gene	J gene	D gene	clone size	CDR3 protein	CDR3 DNA
TRBV2	TRBJ2-7	-	many	CASSEEDPTYEQYF	TGTGCCAGCAGTGAAGAGGACCCTACCTACGAGCAGTACTTC
TRBV4-1	TRBJ1-1	-	-	CATLNRAEGTEAFF	TGCGCCACCCTAAACCGGGCGGAAGGGACTGAAGCTTTCTTT
TRBV6-4	TRBJ1-6	-	few	CARKDSPLHF	TGTGCCAGAAAAGATTCACCCCTCCACTTT
TRBV5-1	TRBJ2-4	-	few	CASSLGRVNQGNIQYF	TGCGCCAGCAGCTTGGGACGGGTCAACCAGGGAAACATTCAGTACTTC
TRBV27	TRBJ2-1	TRBD2	many	CASSFISGEQFF	TGTGCCAGCAGTTTCATTAGCGGGGAGCAGTTCTTC
TRBV6-5	TRBJ2-7	TRBD2	many	CASSYKAGGDYEQYF	TGTGCCAGCAGTTACAAAGCGGGAGGCGATTACGAGCAGTACTTC
TRBV9	TRBJ1-1	TRBD1	-	CASSTTGGTSEAFF	TGTGCCAGCAGCACGACAGGGGGAACCTCTGAAGCTTTCTTT
TRBV15	TRBJ2-3	-	few	CATSRDDPTDTQYF	TGTGCCACCAGCAGAGATGACCCGACAGATACGCAGTATTTT
TRBV6-2/TRBV6-3	TRBJ2-1	-	-	CASSSGSLRYNEQFF	TGTGCCAGCAGTTCCGGGAGTCTACGTTACAATGAGCAGTTCTTC
TRBV6-6	TRBJ2-1	TRBD1	-	CASSYRTGAPYNEQFF	TGTGCCAGCAGTTACCGGACAGGGGCCCCATACAATGAGCAGTTCTTC
TRBV2	TRBJ1-2	TRBD1	many	CASRTGGVGYTF	TGTGCCAGCAGAACAGGGGGCGTGGGCTACACCTTC
TRBV4-1	TRBJ2-7	TRBD1	-	CASAERQGSYEQYF	TGCGCCAGCGCCGAAAGACAGGGATCCTACGAGCAGTACTTC
TRBV5-1	TRBJ2-1	TRBD2	once	CASSRYRTSGISSYNEQFF	TGCGCCAGCAGCCGATACCGGACTAGCGGGATTAGCTCCTACAATGAGCAGTTCTTC
TRBV6-2/TRBV6-3	TRBJ2-4	TRBD2	few	CATGEGPLAGVSKNIQYF	TGTGCCACAGGAGAGGGGCCACTAGCGGGAGTATCCAAAAACATTCAGTACTTC
TRBV6-1	TRBJ1-5	TRBD1	few	CASREGTGENQPQHF	TGTGCCAGCAGGGAAGGGACAGGGGAGAATCAGCCCCAGCATTTT
TRBV13	TRBJ2-4	-	few	CASSKRDGKNIQYF	TGTGCCAGCAGCAAACGGGACGGCAAAAACATTCAGTACTTC
TRBV9	TRBJ1-1	-	many	CASSVGGWGDTEAFF	TGTGCCAGCAGCGTAGGCGGGTGGGGAGACACTGAAGCTTTCTTT